The 20 T cell receptor beta chains below were found in one sample sequenced in a study of OX40 agonist ivuxolimab in advanced cancers. The protocol was immunoSEQ multiplex PCR, while the TCRdb copy is restricted to in-frame clones and leaves out a portion. The table records some 16,000 clones, approximately 77% of them present only once. The sequences come from CD4+ or CD8+ T cells sorted from blood, collected in a trial of the OX40 agonist ivuxolimab. The receptors here all came from an adult with an advanced solid tumor such as melanoma, head and neck, liver or kidney cancer.

This clone was counted only a few times. The chain combines TRBV9 with TRBJ2-7, with 7 bases that match TRBD1. Germline-derived CDR1 and CDR2 are SGDLS and YYNGEE. V shed 3 bases, J shed 0 bases, and the junction held 3 bases outside the gene matches. The CDR3 contains 14 residues. CDR3 sequence reads: CASSEGTDSYEQYF. The CDR3 DNA reads TGTGCCAGCAGCGAGGGGACAGACTCCTACGAGCAGTACTTC.

This clone is judged medium-sized. The V call is TRBV9, the J call TRBJ1-5; no reliable D call. The CDR3 has 14 residues. Trimming pared 4 bases from V and 2 bases from J, leaving 10 bases between. Germline loops: CDR1 SGDLS, CDR2 YYNGEE. The CDR3 loop reads CASSRGVGNQPQHF. For the CDR3, the DNA is TGTGCCAGCAGCCGTGGGGTAGGCAATCAGCCCCAGCATTTT.

The chain joins TRBV13 to TRBJ1-6, with D unresolved. This CDR3 has 18 residues. Germline V CDR1 and CDR2: PRHDT, FYEKMQ (reference sequence). Trimming took 1 base from V and 1 from J, leaving 14 bases between them. CDR3 region: CASSLALGGASYNSPLHF. DNA for the CDR3: TGTGCCAGCAGCTTAGCTCTGGGAGGAGCATCCTATAATTCACCCCTCCACTTT.

V gene TRBV2 combines with J gene TRBJ1-1; D remains ambiguous. V dropped 7 bases and J dropped 8 bases, with 11 bases sitting between them. The germline gives CDR1 SNHLY, CDR2 FYNNEI. The CDR3 extends over 11 amino acids. In nucleotides, the CDR3 is TGTGCCAGCACCCTTTCCGGAGAAGCTTTCTTT. Amino acids: CASTLSGEAFF.

This clone was observed a single time. At the DNA level, this CDR3 is encoded by other sequences in the same sample as well. The gene calls are TRBV9 and TRBJ1-4, with D maybe TRBD1 (5 bases). The CDR3 is 14 residues long. Per germline, CDR1 SGDLS and CDR2 YYNGEE. V was pared by 5 bases and J by 4 bases, with 12 bases between. The CDR3 DNA reads as TGTGCCAGCAGTCGGACGGGGGGTAATGAAAAACTGTTTTTT. Protein product: CASSRTGGNEKLFF.

This clone was counted only a few times. The chain carries TRBV5-8 and TRBJ1-1; 8 bases line up with TRBD1. This CDR3 comprises 15 residues. The trim removed 4 bases at V and 1 base at J, leaving 6 bases unmatched. Germline CDR1 and CDR2: SGHTS and YDEGEE. Here the CDR3 reads CASSSWDRTNTEAFF. Here the CDR3 DNA reads TGTGCCAGCAGCAGTTGGGACAGGACGAACACTGAAGCTTTCTTT.

This clone has just one count. This chain joins TRBV7-9 and TRBJ2-2; D not resolved. This CDR3 has 13 residues. The V gene lost 5 bases and the J gene lost 6 bases, with 10 bases spanning the gap. Germline CDR1 is SEHNR and CDR2 is FQNEAQ (reference sequence). Written as DNA, the CDR3 is TGTGCCAGCAGCCCCGACGGGTCCGGGGAGCTGTTTTTT. Its translation is CASSPDGSGELFF.

This sequence joins TRBV4-1 and TRBJ1-5; maybe TRBD1 (5 bases). CDR3 length: 17 residues. Germline CDR1 and CDR2: MGHRA and YSYEKL. V dropped 1 base and J dropped 2 bases, with 15 bases sitting between them. The CDR3 bases are TGCGCCAGCAGCCAAGCAGGAGGGGCGGGAGGCAATCAGCCCCAGCATTTT. It codes for CASSQAGGAGGNQPQHF.

The chain links TRBV6-1 to TRBJ2-7; TRBD2 agrees at 7 bases. The CDR3 is 15 amino acids. The V gene end was trimmed by 4 bases and the J gene end by 2 bases; junction bases not matched to a gene: 8. Germline V gene lookup returns CDR1 MNHNS and CDR2 SASEGT. The chain's CDR3 is CASSGAGEEAYEQYF. The CDR3, as DNA: TGTGCCAGCAGTGGGGCGGGAGAGGAGGCCTACGAGCAGTACTTC.

This chain connects TRBV19 to TRBJ2-7; D tentatively reads TRBD1 or TRBD2 (5 bases each). The CDR3 totals 14 residues. From germline, CDR1 is LNHDA and CDR2 SQIVND (reference sequence). V lost 6 bases, J lost 2 bases, and 14 bases lay in between. DNA for the CDR3: TGTGCCAGTAGCATATTATCGGGACCCTACGAGCAGTACTTC. As protein: CASSILSGPYEQYF. Based on the CDR3 plus reference TRBV19 and TRBJ2-7, the full variable domain is DGGITQSPKYLFRKEGQNVTLSCEQNLNHDAMYWYRQDPGQGLRLIYYSQIVNDFQKGDIAEGYSVSREKKESFPLTVTSAQKNPTAFYLCASSILSGPYEQYFGPGTRLTVT.

The chain joins TRBV4-1 to TRBJ1-2; 9 nucleotides line up with TRBD1. The germline V gene encodes CDR1 MGHRA and CDR2 YSYEKL. V lost 4 bases to trimming and J lost 7 bases; unmatched junction nucleotides: 13. This CDR3 is 16 amino acids long. CDR3 region: CASSLTQGQGWFGYTF. The DNA for the CDR3 is TGCGCCAGCAGCCTTACCCAAGGACAGGGGTGGTTTGGCTACACCTTC.

This chain connects TRBV4-2 to TRBJ1-3; D unresolved. Trimming left V 3 bases short and J 2 bases short, with 17 bases between. The length of the CDR3 is 17 residues. In germline, CDR1 is LGHNA, CDR2 YNFKEQ. CDR3 nucleotide sequence: TGTGCCAGCAGCCAGGTTGAGTCGTCAGGAACTGGAAACACCATATATTTT. Encoded protein: CASSQVESSGTGNTIYF.

J is TRBJ2-4 and V is TRBV27; 8 bases fit TRBD1. The germline V gene encodes CDR1 MNHEY and CDR2 SMNVEV (reference sequence). The J segment lost 3 bases and the V segment lost 6 bases, leaving 7 bases of the junction unmatched. This CDR3 has 15 residues. The CDR3 reads CASSSGGAGKNIQYF. CDR3 in DNA: TGTGCCAGCAGCTCAGGGGGCGCAGGCAAAAACATTCAGTACTTC.

The V call is TRBV4-1, the J call TRBJ2-7; 7 bases fit TRBD2. Germline V gives CDR1 MGHRA, CDR2 YSYEKL. J was trimmed by 7 bases and V by 4 bases; bases with no gene match: 7. The length of the CDR3 is 13 residues. The CDR3 region has the DNA TGCGCCAGCAGCCCCCGGGGGGTGGAGGAGCAGTACTTC. This sequence encodes CASSPRGVEEQYF.

The chain couples TRBV7-6 to TRBJ2-7; TRBD1 is a possible D gene (6 bases). CDR3 length: 13 amino acids. Trimming cost V 2 bases and J 7 bases, with 12 bases left between them. The germline CDR1 and CDR2 sequences are SGHVS and FNYEAQ. In DNA, the CDR3 is TGTGCCAGCAGCTTACAGGGGTTGGGGGAGCAGTACTTC. Its protein is CASSLQGLGEQYF. Supplemented by reference TRBV7-6 and TRBJ2-7, the full variable domain reads GAGVSQSPRYKVTKRGQDVALRCDPISGHVSLYWYRQALGQGPEFLTYFNYEAQQDKSGLPNDRFSAERPEGSISTLTIQRTEQRDSAMYRCASSLQGLGEQYFGPGTRLTVT.

As to this clone: Other DNA sequences within the sample encode an identical CDR3. J is TRBJ2-1 and V is TRBV11-2; D gene uncertain. The ends were cut back, 1 base at V and 7 bases at J, with 5 bases in the middle. This CDR3 is built from 12 residues. In germline, CDR1 is SGHAT, CDR2 FQNNGV. CDR3 in amino acids: CASSLAGNEQFF. The CDR3 coding sequence is TGTGCCAGCAGCTTAGCTGGGAATGAGCAGTTCTTC.

Within the sample, this clone is hyperexpanded. J is TRBJ2-6 and V is TRBV7-3; D gene ambiguous. The V end lost 5 bases, the J end lost 1 base, and 12 bases lay between the germline ends. CDR3 length equals 16 residues. CDR1 and CDR2 from the germline V gene are SGHTA and FQGTGA. This CDR3 is CASSPSKVSGANVLTF. In DNA form, the CDR3 reads TGTGCCAGCAGCCCCAGTAAAGTATCTGGGGCCAACGTCCTGACTTTC.

CDR3 in amino acids: CASSNRGGGNQPQHF. In nucleotides, the CDR3 is TGCGCCAGCAGCAACAGGGGGGGAGGCAATCAGCCCCAGCATTTT. J is TRBJ1-5 and V is TRBV4-1, with 8 bases fitting TRBD1. Germline V gene data show CDR1 as MGHRA and CDR2 as YSYEKL. CDR3 length: 15 residues. Trimming took 5 bases from V and 2 from J; bases not matched to a gene: 5.

V is TRBV9 and J is TRBJ2-3, with D uncertain. V shed 1 base and J shed 3 bases, with 9 bases lying between them. From germline, CDR1 is SGDLS and CDR2 YYNGEE. This CDR3 region has 14 residues. As DNA, the CDR3 is TGTGCCAGCAGCGTAACGATATCGACAGATACGCAGTATTTT. This codes for CASSVTISTDTQYF.

V and J are TRBV7-9 and TRBJ1-5, with D maybe TRBD1 (5 bases). The CDR3 has 15 amino acids. Germline CDR1 SEHNR, CDR2 FQNEAQ (reference sequence). V lost 8 bases and J lost 4, with 18 bases in between. CDR3 sequence (DNA): TGTGCCAGCGCATGGGGGTTGGGAATAAATCAGCCCCAGCATTTT. Amino acids: CASAWGLGINQPQHF.